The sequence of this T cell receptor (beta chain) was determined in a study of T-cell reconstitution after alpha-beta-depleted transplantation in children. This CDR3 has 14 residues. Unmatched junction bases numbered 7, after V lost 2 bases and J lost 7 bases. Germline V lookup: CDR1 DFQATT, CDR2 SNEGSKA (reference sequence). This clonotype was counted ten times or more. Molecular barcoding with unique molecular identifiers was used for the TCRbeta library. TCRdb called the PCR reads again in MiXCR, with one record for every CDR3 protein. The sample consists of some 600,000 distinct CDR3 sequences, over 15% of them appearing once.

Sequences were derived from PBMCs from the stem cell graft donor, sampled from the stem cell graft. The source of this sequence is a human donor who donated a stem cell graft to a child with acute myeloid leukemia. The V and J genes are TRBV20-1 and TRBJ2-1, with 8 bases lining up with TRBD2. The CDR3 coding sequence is TGCAGTGCTAGACCAATCGGGAGGGGGAATGAGCAGTTCTTC. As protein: CSARPIGRGNEQFF.